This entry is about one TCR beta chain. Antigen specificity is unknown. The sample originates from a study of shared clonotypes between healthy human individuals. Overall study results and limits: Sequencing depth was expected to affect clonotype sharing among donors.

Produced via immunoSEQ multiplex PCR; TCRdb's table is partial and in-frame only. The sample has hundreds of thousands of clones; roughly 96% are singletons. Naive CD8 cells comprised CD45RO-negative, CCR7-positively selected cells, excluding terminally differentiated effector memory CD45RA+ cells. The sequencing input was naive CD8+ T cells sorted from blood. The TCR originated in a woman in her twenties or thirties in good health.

This CDR3 is CASSVGTRQGTEAFF. The CDR3 coding sequence is TGTGCCAGCAGCGTAGGTACGAGGCAGGGCACTGAAGCTTTCTTT. The rearrangement links TRBV9 to TRBJ1-1, with D maybe TRBD1 (5 bases). V was shortened by 0 bases and J by 4 bases, with 13 bases between the two germline ends. Germline V gene sequence: CDR1 SGDLS, CDR2 YYNGEE. This CDR3 has 15 amino acids.